This T cell receptor (beta chain) was identified during a study of patients and donors after allogeneic stem cell transplantation. This clonotype was seen more than once but under ten times. From the RT-PCR reads, TCRdb called clonotypes with MiXCR, one entry per CDR3 protein. The repertoire consists of about 960,000 distinct CDR3 sequences, with approximately 18% occurring once and the leading ten covering 6%. V shed 6 bases and J 0 bases; nucleotides not matched to a gene: 14. The CDR3 totals 19 residues. Germline V lookup: CDR1 SGHDT, CDR2 YYEEEE. V and J are TRBV5-6 and TRBJ2-6; 8 bases line up with TRBD1. This TCR derives from a human donor who was either an allogeneic HSCT recipient or a stem cell or donor lymphocyte infusion donor (not recorded which). It is not recorded whose cells these are; they may come from a transplant donor. Sequencing input: blood, either unsorted or a sorted T cell fraction (not recorded which). The CDR3 loop is CASISWMTGQGSGANVLTF. As DNA, the CDR3 is TGTGCCAGCATCTCATGGATGACAGGACAGGGCTCTGGGGCCAACGTCCTGACTTTC.